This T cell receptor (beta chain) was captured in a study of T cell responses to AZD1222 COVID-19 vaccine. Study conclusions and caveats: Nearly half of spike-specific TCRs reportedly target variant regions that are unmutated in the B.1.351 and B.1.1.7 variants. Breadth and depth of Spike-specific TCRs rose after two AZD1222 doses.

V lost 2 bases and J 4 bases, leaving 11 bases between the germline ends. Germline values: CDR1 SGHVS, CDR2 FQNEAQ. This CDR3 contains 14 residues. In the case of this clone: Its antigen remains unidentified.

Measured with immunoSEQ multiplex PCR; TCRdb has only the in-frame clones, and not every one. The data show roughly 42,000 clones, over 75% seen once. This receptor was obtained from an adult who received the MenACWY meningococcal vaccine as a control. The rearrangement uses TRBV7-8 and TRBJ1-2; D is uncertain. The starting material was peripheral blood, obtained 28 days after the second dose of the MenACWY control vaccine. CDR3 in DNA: TGTGCCAGCAGCTTATCTCCAGGTCTCTATGGCTACACCTTC. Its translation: CASSLSPGLYGYTF.